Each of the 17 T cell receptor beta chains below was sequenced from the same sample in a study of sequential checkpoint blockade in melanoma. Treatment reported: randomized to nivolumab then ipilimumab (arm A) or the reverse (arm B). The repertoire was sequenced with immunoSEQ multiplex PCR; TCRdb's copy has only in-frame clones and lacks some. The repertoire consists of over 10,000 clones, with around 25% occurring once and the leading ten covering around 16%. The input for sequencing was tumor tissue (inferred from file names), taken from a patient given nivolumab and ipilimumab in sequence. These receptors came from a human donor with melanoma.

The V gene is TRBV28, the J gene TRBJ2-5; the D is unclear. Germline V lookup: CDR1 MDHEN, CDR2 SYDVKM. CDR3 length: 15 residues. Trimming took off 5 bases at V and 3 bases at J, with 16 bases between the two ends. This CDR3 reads CASSPSRIAKETQYF. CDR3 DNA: TGTGCCAGCAGTCCCTCTCGGATAGCTAAAGAGACCCAGTACTTC.

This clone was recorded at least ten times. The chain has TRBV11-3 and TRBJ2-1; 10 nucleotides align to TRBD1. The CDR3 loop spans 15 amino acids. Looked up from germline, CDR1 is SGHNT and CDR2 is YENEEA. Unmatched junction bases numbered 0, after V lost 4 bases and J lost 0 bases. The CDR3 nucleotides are TGTGCCAGCAGCTGGACAGGGGGCTCCTACAATGAGCAGTTCTTC. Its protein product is CASSWTGGSYNEQFF.

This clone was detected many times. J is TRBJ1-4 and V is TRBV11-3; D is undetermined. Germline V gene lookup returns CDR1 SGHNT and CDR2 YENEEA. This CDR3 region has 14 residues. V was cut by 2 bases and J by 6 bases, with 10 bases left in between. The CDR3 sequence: CASSLPGIDEKLFF. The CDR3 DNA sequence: TGTGCCAGCAGCTTACCCGGGATAGATGAAAAACTGTTTTTT. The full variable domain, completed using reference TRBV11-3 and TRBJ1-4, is EAGVVQSPRYKIIEKKQPVAFWCNPISGHNTLYWYLQNLGQGPELLIRYENEEAVDDSQLPKDRFSAERLKGVDSTLKIQPAELGDSAVYLCASSLPGIDEKLFFGSGTQLSVL.

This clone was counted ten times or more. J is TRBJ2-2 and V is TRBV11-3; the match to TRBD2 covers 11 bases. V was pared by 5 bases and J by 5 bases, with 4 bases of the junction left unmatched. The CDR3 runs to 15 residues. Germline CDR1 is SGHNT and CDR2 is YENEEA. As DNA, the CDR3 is TGTGCCAGCAGCGCTATAGCGGGAGGGACCGGGGAGCTGTTTTTT. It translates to CASSAIAGGTGELFF.

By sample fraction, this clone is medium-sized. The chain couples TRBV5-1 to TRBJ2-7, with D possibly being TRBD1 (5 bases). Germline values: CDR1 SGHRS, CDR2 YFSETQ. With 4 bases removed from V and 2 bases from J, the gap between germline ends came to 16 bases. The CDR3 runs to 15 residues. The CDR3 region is CASSPRMDKTYEQYF. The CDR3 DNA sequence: TGCGCCAGCAGCCCCCGAATGGACAAGACCTACGAGCAGTACTTC.

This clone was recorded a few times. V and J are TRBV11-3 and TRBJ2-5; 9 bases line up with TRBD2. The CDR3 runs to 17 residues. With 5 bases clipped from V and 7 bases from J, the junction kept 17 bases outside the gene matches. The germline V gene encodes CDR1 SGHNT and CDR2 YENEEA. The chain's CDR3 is CASSPFSSAGGPGTQYF. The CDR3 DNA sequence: TGTGCCAGCAGCCCCTTTTCGTCCGCGGGAGGGCCAGGGACCCAGTACTTC.

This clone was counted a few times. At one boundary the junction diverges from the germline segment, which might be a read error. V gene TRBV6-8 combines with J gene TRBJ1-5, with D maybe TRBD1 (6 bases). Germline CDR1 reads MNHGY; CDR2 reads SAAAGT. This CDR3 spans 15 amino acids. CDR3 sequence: CAISDLTEGGQPQHF. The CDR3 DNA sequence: TGTGCCATCAGTGACTTGACCGAGGGGGGTCAGCCCCAGCATTTT.

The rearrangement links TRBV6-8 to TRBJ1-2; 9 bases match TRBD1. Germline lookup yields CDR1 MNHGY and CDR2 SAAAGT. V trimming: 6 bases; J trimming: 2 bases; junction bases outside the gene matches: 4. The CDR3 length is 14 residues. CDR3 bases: TGTGCCAGCAGATCCGGGACAGGGAACTATGGCTACACCTTC. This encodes CASRSGTGNYGYTF.

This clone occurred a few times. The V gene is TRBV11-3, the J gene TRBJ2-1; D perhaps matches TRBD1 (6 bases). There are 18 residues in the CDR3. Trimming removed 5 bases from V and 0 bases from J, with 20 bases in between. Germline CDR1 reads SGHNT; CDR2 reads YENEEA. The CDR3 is CASSQSNPQGSSYNEQFF. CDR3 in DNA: TGTGCCAGCAGCCAAAGCAACCCACAGGGTAGCTCCTACAATGAGCAGTTCTTC.

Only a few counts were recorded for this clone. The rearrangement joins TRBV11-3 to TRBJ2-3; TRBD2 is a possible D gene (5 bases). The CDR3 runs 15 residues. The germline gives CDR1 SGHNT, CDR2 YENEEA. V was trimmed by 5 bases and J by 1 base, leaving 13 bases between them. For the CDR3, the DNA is TGTGCCAGCAGCCCAGATGAGGGTGGCACAGATACGCAGTATTTT. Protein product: CASSPDEGGTDTQYF.

CDR3 in DNA: TGTGCCAGCAGTTTGATGGGGGTCCACTCCTACGAGCAGTACTTC. The encoded protein is CASSLMGVHSYEQYF. The V call is TRBV28, the J call TRBJ2-7, with D possibly called TRBD1 or TRBD2 (5 bases each). In germline, CDR1 is MDHEN, CDR2 SYDVKM. There are 15 residues in the CDR3. Trimming cost V 3 bases and J 0 bases, with 12 bases left between them. The full variable domain, rest sourced from reference TRBV28 and TRBJ2-7, is DVKVTQSSRYLVKRTGEKVFLECVQDMDHENMFWYRQDPGLGLRLIYFSYDVKMKEKGDIPEGYSVSREKKERFSLILESASTNQTSMYLCASSLMGVHSYEQYFGPGTRLTVT.

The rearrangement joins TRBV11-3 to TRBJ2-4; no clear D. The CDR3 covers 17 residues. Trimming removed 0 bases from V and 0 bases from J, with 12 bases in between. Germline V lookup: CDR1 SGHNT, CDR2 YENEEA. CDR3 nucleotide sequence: TGTGCCAGCAGCTTAGATAAGGTGAGTGTAGCCAAAAACATTCAGTACTTC. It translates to CASSLDKVSVAKNIQYF.

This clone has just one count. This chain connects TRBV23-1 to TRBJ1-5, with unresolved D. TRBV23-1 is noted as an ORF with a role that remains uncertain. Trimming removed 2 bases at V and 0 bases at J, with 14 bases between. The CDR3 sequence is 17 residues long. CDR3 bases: TGCGCCAGCAGTCAACCACGGGCACCCTTTAGCAATCAGCCCCAGCATTTT. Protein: CASSQPRAPFSNQPQHF.

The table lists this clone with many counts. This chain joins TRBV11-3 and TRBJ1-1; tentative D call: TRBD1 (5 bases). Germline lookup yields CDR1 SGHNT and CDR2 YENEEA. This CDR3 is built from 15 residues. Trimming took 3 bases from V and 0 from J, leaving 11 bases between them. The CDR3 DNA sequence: TGTGCCAGCAGCTTGGAAGACAGTTTGAACACTGAAGCTTTCTTT. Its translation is CASSLEDSLNTEAFF.

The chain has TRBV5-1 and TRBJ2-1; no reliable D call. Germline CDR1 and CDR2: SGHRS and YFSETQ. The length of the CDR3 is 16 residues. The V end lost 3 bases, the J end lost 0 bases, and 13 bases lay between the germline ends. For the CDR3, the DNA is TGCGCCAGCAGCTCCCAAAGGATCAGCTCCTACAATGAGCAGTTCTTC. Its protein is CASSSQRISSYNEQFF.

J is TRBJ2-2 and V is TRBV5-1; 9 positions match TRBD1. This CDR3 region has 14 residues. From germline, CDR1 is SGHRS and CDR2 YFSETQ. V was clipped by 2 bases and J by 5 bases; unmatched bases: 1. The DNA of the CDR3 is TGCGCCAGCAGCTTTGACAGGGGGACCGGGGAGCTGTTTTTT. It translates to CASSFDRGTGELFF.

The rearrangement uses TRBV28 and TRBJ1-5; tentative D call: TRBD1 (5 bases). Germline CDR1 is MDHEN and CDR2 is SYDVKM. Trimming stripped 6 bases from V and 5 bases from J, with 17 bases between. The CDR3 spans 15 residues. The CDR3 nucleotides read TGTGCCAGCAGAACTCAGGGAAGCAATCATCAGCCCCAGCATTTT. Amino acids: CASRTQGSNHQPQHF.